This record concerns one T cell receptor (beta chain) sequence. Germline-derived CDR1 and CDR2 are MNHEY and SVGAGI. Trimming stripped 1 base from V and 10 bases from J, with 19 bases between. This CDR3 spans 16 amino acids. The sample comes from a study of blood T cell repertoires in COVID-19. Sequenced by immunoSEQ multiplex PCR; TCRdb stores in-frame clones only, minus some. The sample lists around 250,000 clones, 85% to 90% seen once, with 5.5% to 9% in the top ten. The V and J genes are TRBV6-5 and TRBJ1-4; perhaps TRBD1 as D (5 bases). The specimen was peripheral blood. The sequence was obtained from a woman in her 70s with active or convalescent COVID-19. CDR3 DNA: TGTGCCAGCAGTTACTTGGAGCGTGGCAGGGTTTCAAAACTGTTTTTT. Its protein is CASSYLERGRVSKLFF.